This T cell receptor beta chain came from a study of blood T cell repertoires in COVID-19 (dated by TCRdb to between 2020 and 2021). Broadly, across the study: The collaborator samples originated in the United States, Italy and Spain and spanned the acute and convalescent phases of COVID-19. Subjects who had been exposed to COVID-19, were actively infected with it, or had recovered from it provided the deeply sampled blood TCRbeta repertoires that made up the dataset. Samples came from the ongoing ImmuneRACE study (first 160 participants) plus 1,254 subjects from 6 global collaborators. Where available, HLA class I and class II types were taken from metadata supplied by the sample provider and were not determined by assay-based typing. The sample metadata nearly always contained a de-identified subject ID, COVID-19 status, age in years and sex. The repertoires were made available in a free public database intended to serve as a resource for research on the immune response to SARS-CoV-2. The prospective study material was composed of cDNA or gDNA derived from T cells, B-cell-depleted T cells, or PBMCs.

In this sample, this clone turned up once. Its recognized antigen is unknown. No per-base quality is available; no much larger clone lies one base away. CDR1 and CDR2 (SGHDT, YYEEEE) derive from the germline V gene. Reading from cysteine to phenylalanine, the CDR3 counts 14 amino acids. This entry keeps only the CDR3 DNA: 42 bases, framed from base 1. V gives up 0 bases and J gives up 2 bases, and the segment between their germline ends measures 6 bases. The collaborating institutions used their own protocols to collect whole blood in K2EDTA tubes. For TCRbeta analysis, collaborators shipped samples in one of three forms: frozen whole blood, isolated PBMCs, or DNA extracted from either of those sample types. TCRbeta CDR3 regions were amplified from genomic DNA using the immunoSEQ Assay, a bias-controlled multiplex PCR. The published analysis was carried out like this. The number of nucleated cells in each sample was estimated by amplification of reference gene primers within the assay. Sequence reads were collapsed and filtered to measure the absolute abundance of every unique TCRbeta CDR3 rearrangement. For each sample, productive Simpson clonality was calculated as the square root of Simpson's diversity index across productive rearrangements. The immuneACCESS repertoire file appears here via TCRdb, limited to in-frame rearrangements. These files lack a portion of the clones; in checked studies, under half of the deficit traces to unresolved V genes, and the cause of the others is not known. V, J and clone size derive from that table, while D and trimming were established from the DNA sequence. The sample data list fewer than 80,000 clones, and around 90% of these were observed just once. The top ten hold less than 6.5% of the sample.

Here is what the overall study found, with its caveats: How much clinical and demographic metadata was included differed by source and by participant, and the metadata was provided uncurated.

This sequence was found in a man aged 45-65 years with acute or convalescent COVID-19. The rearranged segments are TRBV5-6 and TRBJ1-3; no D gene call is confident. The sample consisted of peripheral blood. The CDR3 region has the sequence CASSLGATGNTIYF. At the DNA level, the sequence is TGTGCCAGCAGCTTGGGGGCGACTGGAAACACCATATATTTT.